Each of the 20 T cell receptor beta chains below was sequenced from the same sample in a study of CD8 T cells in Susac syndrome. An input of roughly 0.45 to 1 ug of RNA was subjected to reverse transcription using random hexamers. TCRdb analysed the immunoSEQ multiplex PCR reads with MiXCR anew, one entry per CDR3 protein. The table includes some 96,000 distinct CDR3 sequences, about 94% detected once. The sequenced material came from CD4+ T cells from PBMCs. These receptors were collected from a human donor with Susac syndrome.

The chain is built from TRBV6-6 and TRBJ2-5; TRBD2 matches 8 bases. J gave up 5 bases and V 5 bases, and 7 bases lay outside the gene matches. The germline CDR1 and CDR2 sequences are MNHNY and SVGAGI (reference sequence). This CDR3 spans 14 amino acids. The CDR3 sequence is CASSIRGGPETQYF. The DNA for the CDR3 is TGTGCCAGCAGTATCCGGGGGGGCCCTGAGACCCAGTACTTC.

V is TRBV27 and J is TRBJ2-7; D tentatively fits TRBD1 or TRBD2 (5 bases each). Germline loops: CDR1 MNHEY, CDR2 SMNVEV (reference sequence). CDR3 length: 14 residues. The V end lost 7 bases, the J end lost 3 bases, and 16 bases lay between the germline ends. Written as DNA, the CDR3 is TGTGCCAGCAAACCTCCGGGACCAGTCTACGAGCAGTACTTC. Translating gives CASKPPGPVYEQYF.

The chain couples TRBV6-6 to TRBJ2-2, with D unclear. V was clipped by 5 bases and J by 9 bases, with 13 bases between them. The length of the CDR3 is 13 residues. The germline V gene has CDR1 MNHNY and CDR2 SVGAGI (reference sequence). CDR3 residues: CASSPPQARELFF. The CDR3 bases are TGTGCCAGCAGTCCCCCCCAAGCTAGGGAGCTGTTTTTT.

The J gene is TRBJ1-4, the V gene TRBV4-1; D call uncertain. Germline values: CDR1 MGHRA, CDR2 YSYEKL. This CDR3 has 12 residues. Trimming removed 0 bases at V and 8 bases at J, with 4 bases between. The chain's CDR3 is CASSQDGEKLFF. The CDR3 DNA reads as TGCGCCAGCAGCCAAGACGGAGAAAAACTGTTTTTT.

This clonotype has only one observation. The gene calls are TRBV29-1 and TRBJ2-3; D uncertain. Trimming shortened V by 6 bases and J by 7 bases, and 17 bases separated the two germline ends. The length of the CDR3 is 13 residues. Germline CDR1 is SQVTM and CDR2 is ANQGSEA. CDR3 loop: CSVEPQVLYTQYF. As DNA, the CDR3 is TGCAGCGTCGAACCGCAGGTTTTATATACGCAGTATTTT.

The V call is TRBV4-3, the J call TRBJ2-7; D is possibly TRBD1 (6 bases). Per the germline V gene, CDR1 is LGHNA and CDR2 is YSLEER. V lost 0 bases, J lost 3 bases, and 12 bases lay in between. The CDR3 is 15 residues long. The CDR3 region has the DNA TGCGCCAGCAGCCAAGATCTAGCCAGGGGCTACGAGCAGTACTTC. Residues: CASSQDLARGYEQYF.

This sequence joins TRBV7-2 and TRBJ2-5; TRBD2 matches 9 bases. This CDR3 has 15 residues. Germline V lookup: CDR1 SGHTA, CDR2 FQGNSA. Trimming removed 1 base from V and 5 bases from J; junction bases left unmatched: 5. In DNA form, the CDR3 reads TGTGCCAGCAGCTTAGGGCGGGGGGGCCCTGAGACCCAGTACTTC. It specifies CASSLGRGGPETQYF.

The V call is TRBV20-1, the J call TRBJ2-5; the D is unclear. CDR3 length: 13 residues. The germline V gene encodes CDR1 DFQATT and CDR2 SNEGSKA (reference sequence). V shed 1 base and J shed 1 base, with 7 bases lying between them. The CDR3 nucleotides are TGCAGTGCTAGAGTTGGATTCCAAGAGACCCAGTACTTC. This sequence encodes CSARVGFQETQYF.

This clonotype was counted between two and nine times. The genes are TRBV3-1 and TRBJ1-1, with unresolved D. Between the trimmed V and J ends, which lost 4 bases and 4 bases, there was a span of 7 bases. CDR1 and CDR2 from the germline V gene are LGHDT and YNNKEL (reference sequence). The CDR3 is 12 residues long. The CDR3 sequence is CASSRPATEAFF. CDR3 bases: TGTGCCAGCAGCCGCCCGGCCACTGAAGCTTTCTTT. The whole variable domain, filled in from reference TRBV3-1 and TRBJ1-1, reads DTAVSQTPKYLVTQMGNDKSIKCEQNLGHDTMYWYKQDSKKFLKIMFSYNNKELIINETVPNRFSPKSPDKAHLNLHINSLELGDSAVYFCASSRPATEAFFGQGTRLTVV.

The CDR3 protein is CASSQDPPGLVNTGELFF. Written as DNA, the CDR3 is TGCGCCAGCAGCCAAGACCCCCCGGGACTAGTGAACACCGGGGAGCTGTTTTTT. The V call is TRBV4-1, the J call TRBJ2-2, with 8 bases that match TRBD2. Germline loops: CDR1 MGHRA, CDR2 YSYEKL. Germline trimming cut 0 bases from V and 1 base from J; bases unmatched to any gene: 7. The CDR3 spans 18 residues.

Only one count was recorded for this clonotype. The V and J genes are TRBV12-3 or TRBV12-4 and TRBJ2-3, with D maybe TRBD1 (5 bases). The CDR3 is 17 amino acids. V lost 5 bases, J lost 1 base, and 19 bases lay in between. Here the CDR3 DNA reads TGTGCCAGCAGTCCGCACCCGTGGCAGGGTCGCACAGATACGCAGTATTTT. This encodes CASSPHPWQGRTDTQYF.

Remarks on this clonotype: One end of the junction varies from germline; a read error may be responsible. The rearrangement joins TRBV2 to TRBJ1-6; 7 nucleotides agree with TRBD1. The CDR3 has 15 amino acids. CDR1 is SNHLY, CDR2 FYNNEI, per germline. CDR3 sequence (DNA): TGTGCCAGCAGAGAAGGGACAGATTATAATTCACCCCTCCACTTT. Protein product: CASREGTDYNSPLHF.

The chain joins TRBV30 to TRBJ2-2; a possible D gene is TRBD2 (6 bases). This CDR3 contains 13 residues. The germline gives CDR1 GTSNPN, CDR2 SVGIG (reference sequence). Trimming removed 3 bases from V and 5 bases from J, with 10 bases in between. The CDR3 loop is CAWRGTYTGELFF. The CDR3, as DNA: TGTGCCTGGAGAGGGACTTATACCGGGGAGCTGTTTTTT.

The chain is built from TRBV5-6 and TRBJ2-6, with TRBD2 matching over 8 bases. With V trimmed by 5 bases and J by 0 bases, 10 bases remained unmatched. The CDR3 consists of 18 residues. Germline CDR1 SGHDT, CDR2 YYEEEE. For the CDR3, the DNA is TGTGCCAGCAGTGAAGCGGGGGTTCGCCCCTCTGGGGCCAACGTCCTGACTTTC. This translates into CASSEAGVRPSGANVLTF.

This chain links TRBV5-1 with TRBJ2-6; D uncertain. Trimming took 0 bases from V and 4 from J, leaving 8 bases between them. This CDR3 has 15 residues. Germline CDR1 is SGHRS and CDR2 is YFSETQ. CDR3 sequence (DNA): TGCGCCAGCAGCTTGGAGGGTGCCGGGGCCAACGTCCTGACTTTC. It encodes CASSLEGAGANVLTF.

The genes are TRBV21-1 and TRBJ2-3. TRBV21-1 is a documented pseudogene. CDR3 length: 12 residues. CDR3 sequence reads: CASSPKRDTQYF. CDR3 sequence (DNA): TGTGCCAGCAGCCCCAAACGGGATACGCAGTATTTT.

V is TRBV29-1 and J is TRBJ1-6; D remains ambiguous. The CDR3 runs to 12 residues. Germline V CDR1 and CDR2: SQVTM, ANQGSEA. V lost 0 bases and J 6 bases, leaving 3 bases between the germline ends. CDR3 coding DNA: TGCAGCGTTGAAGATCCTAATTCACCCCTCCACTTT. It specifies CSVEDPNSPLHF. Supplemented by reference TRBV29-1 and TRBJ1-6, the full variable domain reads SAVISQKPSRDICQRGTSLTIQCQVDSQVTMMFWYRQQPGQSLTLIATANQGSEATYESGFVIDKFPISRPNLTFSTLTVSNMSPEDSSIYLCSVEDPNSPLHFGNGTRLTVT.

The chain couples TRBV4-1 to TRBJ2-5; 7 bases line up with TRBD1. This CDR3 is 17 amino acids long. V trimming: 0 bases; J trimming: 2 bases; junction bases outside the gene matches: 9. CDR1 is MGHRA, CDR2 YSYEKL, per germline. In DNA form, the CDR3 reads TGCGCCAGCAGCCAAGATCGGGCAGGGGGTGGTCAAGAGACCCAGTACTTC. As protein: CASSQDRAGGGQETQYF.

The rearrangement links TRBV3-1 to TRBJ2-2; no clear D gene. V shed 4 bases and J shed 3 bases, with 6 bases lying between them. There are 13 residues in the CDR3. Germline V gene data show CDR1 as LGHDT and CDR2 as YNNKEL (reference sequence). The CDR3 nucleotides read TGTGCCAGCAGCCGACTGGACACCGGGGAGCTGTTTTTT. It codes for CASSRLDTGELFF.

This clonotype was found a few times. The CDR3 DNA reads as TGTGCCAGCAGTCGACCGACAGTGAACACTGAAGCTTTCTTT. Translation: CASSRPTVNTEAFF. The chain is built from TRBV6-1 and TRBJ1-1, with D perhaps TRBD1 (5 bases). The ends were cut back, 5 bases at V and 0 bases at J, with 10 bases in the middle. This CDR3 region has 14 residues. Germline CDR1 reads MNHNS; CDR2 reads SASEGT.